The rows below give T cell receptor beta chains drawn from one sample of a study of shared clonotypes between healthy human individuals. Sequencing used immunoSEQ multiplex PCR; TCRdb keeps in-frame clones, though not all of them. Of under 600,000 clones listed, about 80% are singletons. Material: PBMCs. Every receptor here comes from a woman between 40 and 50 years old in good health. Some clones in this sample may be carry-over from other donors' samples. CDR3s include the opening cysteine and the closing phenylalanine or tryptophan. A D gene is named only where the DNA matches it firmly. Part of the rows lack a size; the others show once, few, many or a class for expanded clones.

V: TRBV6-4
D: -
J: TRBJ2-1
size: once
CDR3: CASSLSLGGPHNEQFF
DNA: TGTGCCAGCAGCCTCAGTCTAGGGGGGCCTCACAATGAGCAGTTCTTC

V: TRBV5-6
D: TRBD1
J: TRBJ2-7
size: -
CDR3: CASSLAGQGPYEQYF
DNA: TGTGCCAGCAGCTTGGCGGGACAGGGCCCCTACGAGCAGTACTTC

V: TRBV10-3
D: -
J: TRBJ1-3
size: -
CDR3: CAIAATVNSGNTIYF
DNA: TGTGCCATCGCAGCAACGGTCAACTCTGGAAACACCATATATTTT

V: TRBV30
D: -
J: TRBJ1-5
size: -
CDR3: CAWSVTGSNQPQHF
DNA: TGTGCCTGGAGTGTCACCGGGAGCAATCAGCCCCAGCATTTT

V: TRBV28
D: -
J: TRBJ1-2
size: -
CDR3: CANRRGEDYGYTF
DNA: TGTGCCAACCGAAGAGGGGAGGACTATGGCTACACCTTC

V: TRBV5-5
D: -
J: TRBJ2-2
size: once
CDR3: CASSPGHSNTGELFF
DNA: TGTGCCAGCAGTCCGGGACACTCGAACACCGGGGAGCTGTTTTTT

V: TRBV5-1
D: TRBD2
J: TRBJ2-7
size: -
CDR3: CASSLAGLREPTYEQYF
DNA: TGCGCCAGCAGCTTGGCGGGTTTGCGGGAGCCGACCTACGAGCAGTACTTC

V: TRBV7-2
D: -
J: TRBJ2-1
size: -
CDR3: CASSALAGNHNEQFF
DNA: TGTGCCAGCAGCGCTCTAGCAGGGAACCACAATGAGCAGTTCTTC

V: TRBV30
D: -
J: TRBJ1-5
size: once
CDR3: CAWSYRTVAGPQHF
DNA: TGTGCCTGGAGCTATAGGACTGTTGCTGGGCCCCAGCATTTT

V: TRBV10-1
D: -
J: TRBJ2-2
size: -
CDR3: CASSRGLTGELFF
DNA: TGCGCCAGCAGTAGAGGGTTAACCGGGGAGCTGTTTTTT

V: TRBV9
D: TRBD1
J: TRBJ2-3
size: -
CDR3: CASSVGTGGGTDTQYF
DNA: TGTGCCAGCAGCGTAGGGACAGGGGGCGGGACAGATACGCAGTATTTT

V: TRBV27
D: -
J: TRBJ2-7
size: -
CDR3: CASSFTAKPYEQYF
DNA: TGTGCCAGCAGTTTTACGGCGAAGCCCTACGAGCAGTACTTC

V: TRBV6-5
D: -
J: TRBJ2-1
size: -
CDR3: CASSPGTHNEQFF
DNA: TGTGCCAGCAGTCCCGGGACCCACAATGAGCAGTTCTTC

V: TRBV6-6
D: TRBD1
J: TRBJ1-1
size: -
CDR3: CASSYDRANTEAFF
DNA: TGTGCCAGCAGTTACGACAGGGCGAACACTGAAGCTTTCTTT

V: TRBV5-4
D: -
J: TRBJ2-6
size: -
CDR3: CASSLGAAARHSGANVLTF
DNA: TGTGCCAGCAGCTTGGGTGCTGCGGCCAGGCACTCTGGGGCCAACGTCCTGACTTTC

V: TRBV10-3
D: -
J: TRBJ1-2
size: -
CDR3: CAITRTEDYGYTF
DNA: TGTGCCATCACCCGCACAGAAGACTATGGCTACACCTTC

V: TRBV27
D: -
J: TRBJ1-1
size: -
CDR3: CASSFQGLLMNTEAFF
DNA: TGTGCCAGCAGTTTCCAGGGCCTCCTAATGAACACTGAAGCTTTCTTT

V: TRBV2
D: -
J: TRBJ2-2
size: -
CDR3: CASRIGLQNTGELFF
DNA: TGTGCCAGCAGAATCGGACTCCAGAACACCGGGGAGCTGTTTTTT

V: TRBV1
D: -
J: TRBJ2-1
size: -
CDR3: CTSSGEVGGFF
DNA: TGCACCAGCAGCGGAGAGGTGGGGGGGTTCTTC

V: TRBV9
D: TRBD1
J: TRBJ2-2
size: -
CDR3: CASSNRDRASGELFF
DNA: TGTGCCAGCAGCAACCGGGACAGGGCTAGTGGGGAGCTGTTTTTT

V: TRBV6-6
D: -
J: TRBJ1-2
size: -
CDR3: CAGRHTGASNYGYTF
DNA: TGTGCCGGCAGGCACACCGGGGCTTCTAACTATGGCTACACCTTC

V: TRBV6-4
D: -
J: TRBJ1-5
size: -
CDR3: CASGLNGSWQGDQPQHF
DNA: TGTGCCAGCGGCCTCAACGGCTCCTGGCAGGGTGATCAGCCCCAGCATTTT

V: TRBV4-3
D: TRBD2
J: TRBJ2-2
size: -
CDR3: CASSQDYRREFQGELFF
DNA: TGCGCCAGCAGCCAAGATTATCGGCGGGAGTTCCAGGGGGAGCTGTTTTTT

V: TRBV9
D: -
J: TRBJ2-3
size: -
CDR3: CASSGGGGGLTQYF
DNA: TGTGCCAGCAGCGGAGGTGGCGGGGGCCTTACGCAGTATTTT

V: TRBV4-2
D: -
J: TRBJ2-7
size: -
CDR3: CASSQDGADEQYF
DNA: TGTGCCAGCAGCCAAGACGGGGCCGACGAGCAGTACTTC

V: TRBV11-2
D: TRBD2
J: TRBJ2-7
size: -
CDR3: CASSLGVAGGYEQYF
DNA: TGTGCCAGCAGCTTAGGGGTAGCGGGAGGTTACGAGCAGTACTTC

V: TRBV11-2
D: -
J: TRBJ2-5
size: -
CDR3: CASSLVGGETQYF
DNA: TGTGCCAGCAGCTTAGTTGGGGGAGAGACCCAGTACTTC

V: TRBV11-2
D: TRBD1
J: TRBJ1-2
size: -
CDR3: CASSLAGGYGYTF
DNA: TGTGCCAGCAGCTTAGCAGGGGGCTATGGCTACACCTTC

V: TRBV27
D: TRBD2
J: TRBJ2-1
size: once
CDR3: CASSPSGSLGNEQFF
DNA: TGTGCCAGCAGCCCTAGCGGGAGTTTGGGCAATGAGCAGTTCTTC

V: TRBV6-1
D: TRBD1
J: TRBJ1-5
size: -
CDR3: CASSRQGQNQPQHF
DNA: TGTGCCAGCAGCAGACAGGGGCAGAATCAGCCCCAGCATTTT

V: TRBV19
D: -
J: TRBJ1-2
size: once
CDR3: CASSIGRRAKGYTF
DNA: TGTGCCAGTAGCATCGGCCGGAGGGCAAAAGGCTACACCTTC

V: TRBV28
D: -
J: TRBJ2-2
size: -
CDR3: CASSALIGKSGTGELFF
DNA: TGTGCCAGCAGCGCCCTGATTGGGAAATCGGGCACCGGGGAGCTGTTTTTT

V: TRBV19
D: TRBD1
J: TRBJ1-2
size: -
CDR3: CASSKGTVYGYTF
DNA: TGTGCCAGTAGTAAAGGGACAGTTTATGGCTACACCTTC

V: TRBV10-2
D: -
J: TRBJ2-7
size: -
CDR3: CASSEWHEQYF
DNA: TGCGCCAGCAGTGAGTGGCACGAGCAGTACTTC

V: TRBV4-1
D: TRBD2
J: TRBJ2-1
size: -
CDR3: CASSGLAGRGSYNEQFF
DNA: TGCGCCAGCAGCGGACTAGCGGGGAGGGGATCCTACAATGAGCAGTTCTTC

V: TRBV19
D: TRBD1
J: TRBJ2-5
size: -
CDR3: CASSVTGGGQTQYF
DNA: TGTGCCAGTAGTGTCACAGGGGGTGGACAGACCCAGTACTTC

V: TRBV5-1
D: TRBD2
J: TRBJ2-7
size: -
CDR3: CASSPDGGGYEQYF
DNA: TGCGCCAGCAGCCCCGACGGGGGGGGGTACGAGCAGTACTTC

V: TRBV28
D: -
J: TRBJ2-5
size: -
CDR3: CASSTPGGSETQYF
DNA: TGTGCCAGCTCCACCCCAGGAGGCTCAGAGACCCAGTACTTC

V: TRBV7-6
D: -
J: TRBJ1-5
size: many
CDR3: CASSTTPRGPAAQPQHF
DNA: TGTGCCAGCAGCACTACGCCCAGGGGCCCAGCGGCCCAGCCCCAGCATTTT

V: TRBV6-6
D: -
J: TRBJ2-2
size: -
CDR3: CASSPDGLNTGELFF
DNA: TGTGCCAGCAGCCCAGATGGCCTGAACACCGGGGAGCTGTTTTTT

V: TRBV6-1
D: TRBD1
J: TRBJ1-1
size: -
CDR3: CASSERGWDRFMNTEAFF
DNA: TGTGCCAGCAGTGAAAGGGGATGGGACAGATTCATGAACACTGAAGCTTTCTTT

V: TRBV30
D: -
J: TRBJ1-2
size: -
CDR3: CAWSRRQEGIIYGYTF
DNA: TGTGCCTGGAGTCGAAGGCAGGAGGGGATAATTTATGGCTACACCTTC

V: TRBV5-4
D: -
J: TRBJ1-2
size: -
CDR3: CASSLESLRGYTF
DNA: TGTGCCAGCAGCTTGGAGTCCTTAAGGGGCTACACCTTC

V: TRBV6-4
D: TRBD1
J: TRBJ1-2
size: -
CDR3: CASSGQPGTGWYGYTF
DNA: TGTGCCAGCAGTGGCCAACCCGGGACAGGGTGGTATGGCTACACCTTC

V: TRBV6-4
D: -
J: TRBJ1-5
size: -
CDR3: CASSDFDPPQGDQPQHF
DNA: TGTGCCAGCAGTGACTTCGACCCACCCCAAGGAGACCAGCCCCAGCATTTT

V: TRBV5-1
D: TRBD1
J: TRBJ2-7
size: -
CDR3: CASSAWDRSYEQYF
DNA: TGCGCCAGCAGCGCCTGGGACAGGAGCTACGAGCAGTACTTC

V: TRBV7-2
D: -
J: TRBJ2-2
size: once
CDR3: CASRSSMRGALNTGELFF
DNA: TGTGCCAGCAGATCATCTATGAGAGGGGCCCTGAACACCGGGGAGCTGTTTTTT

V: TRBV18
D: -
J: TRBJ2-1
size: -
CDR3: CASSPPASRSFYNEQFF
DNA: TGTGCCAGCTCACCACCGGCAAGCCGTAGCTTTTACAATGAGCAGTTCTTC

V: TRBV7-9
D: -
J: TRBJ1-4
size: -
CDR3: CASSTNEKLFF
DNA: TGTGCCAGCAGCACCAATGAAAAACTGTTTTTT

V: TRBV6-1
D: -
J: TRBJ1-5
size: -
CDR3: CASFGRLNQPQHF
DNA: TGTGCCAGCTTCGGTCGGCTCAATCAGCCCCAGCATTTT

V: TRBV18
D: -
J: TRBJ2-7
size: -
CDR3: CASSPPGRNLGEQYF
DNA: TGTGCCAGCTCACCACCGGGGCGGAACCTTGGCGAGCAGTACTTC

V: TRBV4-1
D: -
J: TRBJ2-1
size: -
CDR3: CASSQDLGQLYNEQFF
DNA: TGCGCCAGCAGCCAAGATCTAGGACAGCTATACAATGAGCAGTTCTTC

V: TRBV5-4
D: -
J: TRBJ2-3
size: -
CDR3: CASSPDLKADTQYF
DNA: TGTGCCAGCAGCCCGGACTTAAAGGCAGATACGCAGTATTTT

V: TRBV19
D: -
J: TRBJ2-6
size: -
CDR3: CASSPISGANVLTF
DNA: TGTGCCAGTTCCCCCATCTCTGGGGCCAACGTCCTGACTTTC

V: TRBV10-2
D: -
J: TRBJ2-3
size: -
CDR3: CASSELSGPPTDTQYF
DNA: TGCGCCAGCAGTGAACTAAGCGGTCCCCCCACAGATACGCAGTATTTT

V: TRBV29-1
D: -
J: TRBJ1-1
size: -
CDR3: CSVEPGGKNTEAFF
DNA: TGCAGCGTTGAGCCGGGGGGGAAAAACACTGAAGCTTTCTTT

V: TRBV18
D: -
J: TRBJ2-2
size: -
CDR3: CASSRAAALNPNTGELFF
DNA: TGTGCCAGCTCAAGGGCGGCAGCCCTAAATCCGAACACCGGGGAGCTGTTTTTT